This T cell receptor (beta chain) was sequenced during a study of Graves' ophthalmopathy and Graves' hyperthyroidism. Beta-chain TCR CDR3 regions were amplified from RNA transcripts. An opening RT-PCR round employed HTBI primers and preceded a second-round multiplex PCR. TCRdb itself ran the multiplex PCR reads through MiXCR, one entry per CDR3 protein. The table includes hundreds of thousands of distinct CDR3 sequences, more than 40% detected once. Germline CDR1 MNHEY, CDR2 SVGEGT. This CDR3 has 13 amino acids. Of note for this clonotype: At one boundary the junction diverges from the germline segment, which might be a read error.

The sequencing sample was made of peripheral blood. This clonotype originated in an adult man with Graves' ophthalmopathy. The chain combines TRBV6-2 or TRBV6-3 with TRBJ1-1; D is unclear. CDR3 coding DNA: TGTGCCACCAGTGATTCCGTGGCGACTGAAGCTTTCTTT. Residues: CATSDSVATEAFF.